The clone carrying this TCR beta chain was seen many times. Its antigen is unidentified. Germline V lookup: CDR1 DFQATT, CDR2 SNEGSKA (reference sequence). This CDR3 is built from 14 residues. Losses at the gene ends were 0 bases for V and 5 bases for J; bases not matched to a gene: 6. This sample's time point: longitudinal time-point 1 (baseline). The unsorted libraries were produced from 2 million PBMCs held at -80 C. This entry is derived from a study of neurological immune-mediated disorders. The study's findings and limits: Sharing of CDR3 amino acid sequences among expanded clones across subjects was absent, suggesting private repertoires in all groups.

The team produced cDNA through 5'RACE using 10-nucleotide random UMIs. TCRdb analysed the 5' RACE reads with MiXCR anew, one entry per CDR3 protein. The sample carries 55,000 to 75,000 distinct CDR3 sequences, roughly 15% recorded once. This TCR was recovered from a female donor with HTLV-1-associated myelopathy (HAM/TSP). The sequenced sample was PBMCs. This chain joins TRBV20-1 and TRBJ1-1; 7 nucleotides align to TRBD1. The CDR3, as DNA: TGCAGTGCTAGAGACAGGACAGGATGGACTGAAGCTTTCTTT. It yields the protein CSARDRTGWTEAFF.